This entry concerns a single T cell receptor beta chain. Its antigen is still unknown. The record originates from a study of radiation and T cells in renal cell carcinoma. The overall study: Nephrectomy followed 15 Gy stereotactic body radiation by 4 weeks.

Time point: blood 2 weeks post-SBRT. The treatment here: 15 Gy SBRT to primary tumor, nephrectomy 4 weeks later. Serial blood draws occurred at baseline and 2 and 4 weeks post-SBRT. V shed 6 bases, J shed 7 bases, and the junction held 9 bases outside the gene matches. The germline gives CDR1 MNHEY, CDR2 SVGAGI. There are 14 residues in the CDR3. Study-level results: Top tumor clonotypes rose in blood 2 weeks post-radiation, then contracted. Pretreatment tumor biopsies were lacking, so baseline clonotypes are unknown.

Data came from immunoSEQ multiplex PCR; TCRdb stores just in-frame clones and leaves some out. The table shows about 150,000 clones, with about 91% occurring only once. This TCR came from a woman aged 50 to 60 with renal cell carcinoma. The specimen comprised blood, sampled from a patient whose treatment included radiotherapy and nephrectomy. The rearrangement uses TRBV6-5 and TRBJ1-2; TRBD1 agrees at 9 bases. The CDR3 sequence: CASSPDRGGFGYTF. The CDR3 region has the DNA TGTGCCAGCAGCCCAGACAGGGGGGGCTTTGGCTACACCTTC.